The present T cell receptor (beta chain) was sequenced within a study of beta chain features in type 1 diabetes (dated by TCRdb to about 2018). At the level of the whole study: Mean age, gender distribution, total cell number and subset yield did not differ between patients and healthy donors. The study compared TCRB repertoires of sorted circulating CD4+ T cell subsets between recently diagnosed type 1 diabetes patients and matched healthy donors. Naive and central memory subsets were obtained from all 30 or so donors, but regulatory and stem cell-like memory subsets were isolated from only 8 patients and roughly eight healthy donors. A total of about 110,000,000 sorted cells were examined across all samples, and a strong correlation was observed between cell number per subset and RNA yield.

The full study reports these points: Shorter templates might have been favored by PCR, but patient and control samples were amplified and corrected together, so both groups would have been affected equally by any skew. Because cDNA was sequenced instead of genomic DNA, activated cells with high expression could be over-represented, although the groups did not differ in activation or CD3 levels. Naive, central memory and regulatory TCRB repertoires appeared more similar among patients than among healthy donors. Fewer insertions and more nucleotide deletions at VDJ recombination sites were observed in patients with type 1 diabetes, implying thymic rearrangement abnormalities. HLA sub-analyses involved small numbers of individuals, so any influence of HLA type on TCRB rearrangement remained unresolved. In all four CD4+ subsets, TCRB CDR3 length was moderately but significantly shorter in type 1 diabetes patients.

The CDR3 contains 15 residues, cysteine and phenylalanine counted. CDR3 DNA is the only sequence kept; it has 45 bases, read in frame from the first base. V is cut by 1 base and J by 3 bases, and the space between the germline ends is 13 bases. The germline V gene supplies CDR1 SGHTA and CDR2 FQGNSA. All of the isolated RNA was reverse transcribed with the High Capacity cDNA Reverse Transcription Kit, so expressed TCRB transcripts were sequenced. Deep immunoSEQ sequencing was applied to naive, central memory and regulatory T cell samples, giving an average of about 3.57 million total reads per sample. Sorted cells were lysed in RLT buffer, and RNA was extracted using DNase-treated RNeasy Micro or Mini kits according to cell number. Each cell subset was processed on its own to prevent cross-contamination, while patient and healthy donor samples were processed together. The immunoSEQ multiplex PCR was used to amplify TCRB sequences from cDNA, yielding 87-bp fragments that span the CDR3 region. Sequencing of the amplicons was done on the Illumina HiSeq platform. The paper's data handling went like this. Synthetic template baselines were used to correct PCR bias computationally, reads within Hamming distance 2 were collapsed together, and singletons that could not be merged were discarded. By aligning reads against IMGT, V, D and J genes, CDR3 length, and insertions or deletions at six rearrangement sites were assigned. Within each subset, clonotype counts were normalized to the number of sorted cells before true diversity and Gini coefficients were calculated with the tcR R package. Repertoire sharing was quantified using the overlap coefficient calculated on TCRB nucleotide sequences. The immuneACCESS repertoire file appears here via TCRdb, limited to in-frame rearrangements. These files lack a portion of the clones; in checked studies, under half of the deficit traces to unresolved V genes, and the cause of the others is not known. That table is the source of V, J and clone size, and D and trimming were worked out from the DNA. For this sample there are some 370,000 clones; around 10% appear just once. The top ten clonotypes cover 0.6% of the sample.

In this sample, this clone turned up many times. Its binding antigen is unknown. It has no much larger one-base neighbor in the sample; base qualities were not kept. A single peripheral blood draw of about 120 mL on average was collected from each donor into heparinised tubes. A BD FACSAria II was used to sort naive, central memory, regulatory and stem cell-like memory CD4+ T cells with a panel that included CD45RO, CCR7, CD25, CD127, CD95 and CD27. Purity was above 95% for every sorted population. PBMCs were separated immediately by Lymphoprep density gradient centrifugation and were stained directly, without being cultured. So that batch effects would be minimized, each experiment stained and sorted samples in pairs, pairing one healthy donor with one patient.

The receptor was isolated from a man between 25 and 39 years old with type 1 diabetes. In this chain, TRBV7-2 is recombined with TRBJ2-7; a tentative D match to TRBD2 spans 5 bases. Sequencing was performed on central memory CD4+ T cells from blood. At the DNA level, the sequence is TGTGCCAGCAGCTTAGGCCGGGGTCTGTACTACGAGCAGTACTTC. Its amino acids are CASSLGRGLYYEQYF.